This record covers a single T cell receptor beta chain. These data come from a study of shared clonotypes between healthy human individuals. Assay: immunoSEQ multiplex PCR; the TCRdb copy retains only in-frame clones and omits some. This sample yields approximately 500,000 clones, of which less than 96% are seen a single time; 0.06% belongs to the top ten. Germline assignment: CDR1 KGHSH and CDR2 LQKENI. CDR3 length: 15 residues. V lost 3 bases and J 5 bases, leaving 14 bases between the germline ends. The origin of this receptor is a woman aged 25 to 45 in good health. This chain joins TRBV18 and TRBJ2-1, with a possible D match to TRBD2 (7 bases). The sequencing input was naive CD4+ T cells sorted from blood. Subset noted: CD45RA+ positively selected. The CDR3 sequence is CASSPRRGANNEQFF. CDR3 bases: TGTGCCAGCTCACCCCGTCGGGGGGCGAACAATGAGCAGTTCTTC.